A single sample is the source of the 8 T cell receptor beta chains below, sequenced in a study of shared clonotypes between healthy human individuals. Assay used: immunoSEQ multiplex PCR; TCRdb lists only in-frame clones, some missing. Among 550,000 to 850,000 clones listed, roughly two thirds were seen once. Sequencing used memory CD4+ T cells sorted from blood. The subset was: CD45RA-negative fraction. These receptor sequences come from a woman aged 30 to 39 in good health.

The V gene is TRBV5-8, the J gene TRBJ2-5; the match to TRBD1 covers 9 bases. This CDR3 spans 15 amino acids. The trim removed 3 bases at V and 5 bases at J, leaving 8 bases unmatched. Germline values: CDR1 SGHTS, CDR2 YDEGEE. The CDR3 here is CASSYEGTGWETQYF. The CDR3 DNA is TGTGCCAGCAGCTACGAAGGGACAGGGTGGGAGACCCAGTACTTC.

This clone appeared a single time. V and J are TRBV27 and TRBJ1-1; weak D call: TRBD1 (6 bases). The CDR3 sequence is 14 residues long. Trimming removed 4 bases at V and 4 bases at J, with 13 bases between. The germline V gene encodes CDR1 MNHEY and CDR2 SMNVEV (reference sequence). This CDR3 reads CASSSPQGVTEAFF. The DNA for the CDR3 is TGTGCCAGCAGTTCTCCACAGGGCGTCACTGAAGCTTTCTTT.

The rearrangement uses TRBV5-4 and TRBJ2-5, with a tentative D call TRBD1 (6 bases). This CDR3 spans 14 amino acids. Looked up from germline, CDR1 is SGHNT and CDR2 is YYREEE (reference sequence). Trimming removed 4 bases at V and 2 bases at J, with 12 bases between. CDR3 DNA: TGTGCCAGCAGCACCGGGACAATACAAGAGACCCAGTACTTC. It translates to CASSTGTIQETQYF.

The rearrangement joins TRBV4-1 to TRBJ1-4, with a tentative D call TRBD1 (6 bases). CDR1 is MGHRA, CDR2 YSYEKL, per germline. V was trimmed by 3 bases and J by 3 bases, leaving 11 bases between them. This CDR3 region has 15 residues. As DNA, the CDR3 is TGCGCCAGCAGCCACCAACAGGGACCTAATGAAAAACTGTTTTTT. Protein product: CASSHQQGPNEKLFF.

J is TRBJ2-3 and V is TRBV5-1; tentatively, D is TRBD1 (6 bases). Looked up from germline, CDR1 is SGHRS and CDR2 is YFSETQ. This CDR3 region has 13 residues. Trimming left V 4 bases short and J 4 bases short, with 10 bases between. In nucleotides, the CDR3 is TGCGCCAGCAGCATCGCAGGGGCAGATACGCAGTATTTT. It is translated as CASSIAGADTQYF.

V usage is TRBV6-1 and J usage is TRBJ2-3, with TRBD1 identical over 8 bases. CDR1 MNHNS and CDR2 SASEGT come from the germline V gene. Trimming cost V 4 bases and J 8 bases; bases outside gene matches: 2. This CDR3 contains 12 residues. The CDR3 nucleotides read TGTGCCAGCAGTGCCGACAGGGGTACGCAGTATTTT. As protein: CASSADRGTQYF.

V usage is TRBV28 and J usage is TRBJ2-7; TRBD1 matches 10 bases. There are 15 residues in the CDR3. With V trimmed by 7 bases and J by 2 bases, 8 bases remained unmatched. CDR1 is MDHEN, CDR2 SYDVKM, per germline. In DNA, the CDR3 is TGTGCCAGCACCGATAGGGGGACAGGGGCCTACGAGCAGTACTTC. This translates into CASTDRGTGAYEQYF.

In its sample, this clone was seen once. This sequence joins TRBV14 and TRBJ1-4; no definite D call. Trimming removed 3 bases from V and 0 bases from J, with 11 bases in between. The germline V gene encodes CDR1 SGHDN and CDR2 FVKESK. The CDR3 runs 16 residues. This chain's CDR3 is CASSQGRRATNEKLFF. For the CDR3, the DNA is TGTGCCAGCAGCCAGGGCCGGCGCGCAACTAATGAAAAACTGTTTTTT.